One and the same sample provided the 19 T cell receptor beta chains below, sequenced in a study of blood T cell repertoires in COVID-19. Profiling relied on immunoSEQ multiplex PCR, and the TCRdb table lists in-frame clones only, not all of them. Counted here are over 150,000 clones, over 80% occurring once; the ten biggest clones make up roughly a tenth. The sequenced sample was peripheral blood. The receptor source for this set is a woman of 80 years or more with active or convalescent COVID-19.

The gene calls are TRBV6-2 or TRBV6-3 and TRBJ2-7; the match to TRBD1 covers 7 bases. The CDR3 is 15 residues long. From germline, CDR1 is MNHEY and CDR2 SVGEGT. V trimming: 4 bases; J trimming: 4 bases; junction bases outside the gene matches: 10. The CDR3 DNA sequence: TGTGCCAGCAGTTCTCCGGGACAGAACCGATACGAGCAGTACTTC. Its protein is CASSSPGQNRYEQYF.

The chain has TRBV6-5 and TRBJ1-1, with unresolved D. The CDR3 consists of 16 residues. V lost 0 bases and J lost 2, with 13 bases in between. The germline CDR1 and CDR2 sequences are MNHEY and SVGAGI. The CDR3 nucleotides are TGTGCCAGCAGTTACTCGATCGGGAAGGGTAACACTGAAGCTTTCTTT. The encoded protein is CASSYSIGKGNTEAFF.

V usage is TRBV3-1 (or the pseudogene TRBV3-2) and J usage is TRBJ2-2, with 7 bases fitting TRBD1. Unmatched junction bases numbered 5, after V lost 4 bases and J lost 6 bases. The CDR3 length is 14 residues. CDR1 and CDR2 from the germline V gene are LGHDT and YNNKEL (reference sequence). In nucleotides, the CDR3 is TGTGCCAGCAGCCCGGAACAGGGGTCCGGGGAGCTGTTTTTT. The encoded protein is CASSPEQGSGELFF.

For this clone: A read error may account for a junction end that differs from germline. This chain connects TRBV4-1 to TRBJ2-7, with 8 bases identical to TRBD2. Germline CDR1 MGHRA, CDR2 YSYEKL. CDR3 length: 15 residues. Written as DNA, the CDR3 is TGCGCCAGCAGCCTCCGCCGGGGGGGCTCCGACGAGCAGTACTTC. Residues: CASSLRRGGSDEQYF.

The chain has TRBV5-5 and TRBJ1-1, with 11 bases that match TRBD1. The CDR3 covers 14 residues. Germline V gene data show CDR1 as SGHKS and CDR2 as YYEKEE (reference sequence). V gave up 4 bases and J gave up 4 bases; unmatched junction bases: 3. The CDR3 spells CASSGGTGGTEAFF. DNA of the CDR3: TGTGCCAGCAGCGGAGGGACAGGGGGCACTGAAGCTTTCTTT.

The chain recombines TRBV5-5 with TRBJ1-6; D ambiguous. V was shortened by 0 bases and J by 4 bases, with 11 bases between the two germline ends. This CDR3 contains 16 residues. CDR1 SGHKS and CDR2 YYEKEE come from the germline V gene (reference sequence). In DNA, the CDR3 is TGTGCCAGCAGCTTGGGCCTCCGGGATTATAATTCACCCCTCCACTTT. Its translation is CASSLGLRDYNSPLHF. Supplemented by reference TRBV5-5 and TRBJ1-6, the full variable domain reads DAGVTQSPTHLIKTRGQQVTLRCSPISGHKSVSWYQQVLGQGPQFIFQYYEKEERGRGNFPDRFSARQFPNYSSELNVNALLLGDSALYLCASSLGLRDYNSPLHFGNGTRLTVT.

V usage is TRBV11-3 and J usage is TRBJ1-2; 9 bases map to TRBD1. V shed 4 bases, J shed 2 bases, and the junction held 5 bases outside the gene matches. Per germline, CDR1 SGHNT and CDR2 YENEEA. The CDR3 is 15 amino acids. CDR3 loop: CASSSWTGENYGYTF. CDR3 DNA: TGTGCCAGCAGCTCCTGGACAGGGGAAAACTATGGCTACACCTTC.

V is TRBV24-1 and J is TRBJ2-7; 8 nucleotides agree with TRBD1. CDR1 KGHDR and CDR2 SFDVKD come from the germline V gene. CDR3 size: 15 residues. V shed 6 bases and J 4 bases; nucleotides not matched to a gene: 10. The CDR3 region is CATSSEEGQGYEQYF. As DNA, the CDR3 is TGTGCCACCAGTTCGGAGGAAGGACAGGGATACGAGCAGTACTTC.

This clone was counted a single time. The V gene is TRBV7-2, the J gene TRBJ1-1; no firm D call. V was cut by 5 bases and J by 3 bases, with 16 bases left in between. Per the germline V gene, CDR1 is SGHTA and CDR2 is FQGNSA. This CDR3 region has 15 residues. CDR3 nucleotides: TGTGCCAGCAGCCCGCGGGTCGCGAGGGACACTGAAGCTTTCTTT. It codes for CASSPRVARDTEAFF.

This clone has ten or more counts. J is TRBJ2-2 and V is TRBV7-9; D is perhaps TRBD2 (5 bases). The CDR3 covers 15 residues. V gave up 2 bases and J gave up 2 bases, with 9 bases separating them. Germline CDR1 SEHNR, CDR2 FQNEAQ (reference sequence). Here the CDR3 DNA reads TGTGCCAGCAGCTTACGGGATGAAAACACCGGGGAGCTGTTTTTT. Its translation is CASSLRDENTGELFF.

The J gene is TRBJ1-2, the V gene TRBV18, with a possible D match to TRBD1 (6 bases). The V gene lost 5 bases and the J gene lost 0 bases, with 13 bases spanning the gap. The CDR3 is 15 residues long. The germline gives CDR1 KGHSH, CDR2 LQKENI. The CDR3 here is CASSADKGANYGYTF. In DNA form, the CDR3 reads TGTGCCAGCTCAGCGGACAAGGGGGCTAACTATGGCTACACCTTC.

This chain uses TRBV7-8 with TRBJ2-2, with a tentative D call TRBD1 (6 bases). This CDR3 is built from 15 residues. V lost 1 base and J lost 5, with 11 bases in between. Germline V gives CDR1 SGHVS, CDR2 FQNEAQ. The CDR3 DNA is TGTGCCAGCAGCTTAGGGGGGCCGGGAACCGGGGAGCTGTTTTTT. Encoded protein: CASSLGGPGTGELFF. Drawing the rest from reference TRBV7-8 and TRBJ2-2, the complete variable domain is GAGVSQSPRYKVAKRGQDVALRCDPISGHVSLFWYQQALGQGPEFLTYFQNEAQLDKSGLPSDRFFAERPEGSVSTLKIQRTQQEDSAVYLCASSLGGPGTGELFFGEGSRLTVL.

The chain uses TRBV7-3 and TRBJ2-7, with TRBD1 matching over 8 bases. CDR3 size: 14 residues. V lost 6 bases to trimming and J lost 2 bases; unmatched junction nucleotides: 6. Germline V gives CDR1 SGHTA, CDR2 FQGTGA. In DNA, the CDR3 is TGTGCCAGCAGTACACAGGGGGGTCCCTACGAGCAGTACTTC. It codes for CASSTQGGPYEQYF.

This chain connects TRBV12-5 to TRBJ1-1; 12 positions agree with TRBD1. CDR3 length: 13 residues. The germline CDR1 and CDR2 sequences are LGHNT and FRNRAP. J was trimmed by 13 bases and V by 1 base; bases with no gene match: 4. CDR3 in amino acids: CASGLGDRGPVFF. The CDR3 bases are TGTGCTAGTGGTTTGGGGGACAGGGGGCCGGTTTTCTTT.

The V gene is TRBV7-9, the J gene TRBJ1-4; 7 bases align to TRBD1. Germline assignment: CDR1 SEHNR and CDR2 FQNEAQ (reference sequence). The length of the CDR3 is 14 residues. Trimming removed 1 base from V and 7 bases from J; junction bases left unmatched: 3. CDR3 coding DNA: TGTGCCAGCAGCTTAGGACAGGGAGGTGAAAAACTGTTTTTT. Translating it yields CASSLGQGGEKLFF.

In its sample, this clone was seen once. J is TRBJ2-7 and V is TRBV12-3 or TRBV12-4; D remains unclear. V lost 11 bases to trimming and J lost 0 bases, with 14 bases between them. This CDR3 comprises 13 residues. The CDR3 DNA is TGTGCCGCGACCTGGGCAAGCTCCTACGAGCAGTACTTC. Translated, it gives CAATWASSYEQYF.

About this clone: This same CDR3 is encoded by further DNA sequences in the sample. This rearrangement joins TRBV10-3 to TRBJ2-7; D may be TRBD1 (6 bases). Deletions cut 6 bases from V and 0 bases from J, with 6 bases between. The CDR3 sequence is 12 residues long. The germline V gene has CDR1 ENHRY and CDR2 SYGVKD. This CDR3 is CAIRDSSYEQYF. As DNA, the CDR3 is TGTGCCATCAGGGACAGCTCCTACGAGCAGTACTTC.

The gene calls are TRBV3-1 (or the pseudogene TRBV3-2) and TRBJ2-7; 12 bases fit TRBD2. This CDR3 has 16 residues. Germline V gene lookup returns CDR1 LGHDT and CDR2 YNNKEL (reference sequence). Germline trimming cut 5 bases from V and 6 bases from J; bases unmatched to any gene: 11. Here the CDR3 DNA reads TGTGCCAGCAGCGCCCTAGCGGGGGGGAGCGGGGGCGAGCAGTACTTC. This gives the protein CASSALAGGSGGEQYF.

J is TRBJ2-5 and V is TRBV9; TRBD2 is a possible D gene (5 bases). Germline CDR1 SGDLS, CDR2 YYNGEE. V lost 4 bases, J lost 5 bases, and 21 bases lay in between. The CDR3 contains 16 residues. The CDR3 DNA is TGTGCCAGCAGCCCCAACCCATCGGGGATAGGGGAGACCCAGTACTTC. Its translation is CASSPNPSGIGETQYF.